This TCR beta chain was identified during a study of OX40 agonist ivuxolimab in advanced cancers. Background on the study: Ivuxolimab doses were 0.01, 0.1, 0.3, 1.5, 3 or 10 mg/kg every 2 weeks.

Turning to this clone: No antigen is known for it.

Study-wide results and limits: Low clonal expansion, among the lowest seen, marked partial responders at 0.1-3.0 mg/kg. Fewer expanded clones were found on average in CD4+ than in CD8+ T cells.

Profiled with immunoSEQ multiplex PCR; TCRdb holds only in-frame clones, not every one. The sample comprises some 70,000 clones, approximately 89% of which are singletons, and about 1% rests with the top ten. The V and J ends lost 0 bases and 2 bases respectively, with 13 bases between them. Germline CDR1 and CDR2: SEHNR and FQNEAQ (reference sequence). This CDR3 region has 16 residues. The source is an adult with an advanced solid tumor such as melanoma, head and neck, liver or kidney cancer. The V gene is TRBV7-9, the J gene TRBJ2-5; D may be TRBD1 or TRBD2 (6 bases each). Sequencing was performed on CD4+ or CD8+ T cells sorted from blood, taken in a trial of the OX40 agonist ivuxolimab. The CDR3, as DNA: TGTGCCAGCAGCTTAGCAGGGGGGAGAGCACAAGAGACCCAGTACTTC. Protein sequence: CASSLAGGRAQETQYF.